This is a list of T cell receptor beta chains from one sample in a study of blood T cell repertoires in COVID-19. Sequencing was performed with immunoSEQ multiplex PCR; in TCRdb, only in-frame clones are kept and a portion is missing. The sample records about 200,000 clones, just over 85% being singletons. The sample was peripheral blood. All receptors come from a man between 25 and 39 years old who had recovered from COVID-19. Each CDR3 is given without its conserved first and last residue. Fields, in order: J gene, V gene, CDR3 protein.

TRBJ2-3	TRBV9	ASSVVWRGDKNTQY
TRBJ2-3	TRBV3-1/TRBV3-2	ASSLAGTSGLTDTQY
TRBJ2-7	TRBV19	ASSQPGTATYEQY
TRBJ1-1	TRBV7-9	ASSGSGALSTEAF
TRBJ2-2	TRBV6-5	ASSYGMDSTGELF
TRBJ1-1	TRBV5-5	ASSLVTGDTEAF
TRBJ2-7	TRBV12-3/TRBV12-4	ASGRGYEQY
TRBJ1-1	TRBV28	ASSLEDENTEAF
TRBJ1-2	TRBV2	ASSSGFRGYT
TRBJ2-7	TRBV10-1	ASSEGKGWAYEQY
TRBJ2-7	TRBV4-1	ASSQFMGGNEQY
TRBJ1-2	TRBV6-2/TRBV6-3	ASSYAGPGQTNYGYT
TRBJ1-4	TRBV29-1	SVDSRGEKLF
TRBJ2-7	TRBV18	ASSAITGLLSITEQY
TRBJ1-5	TRBV19	ASSIGWVTGGQH
TRBJ1-1	TRBV10-3	AISGARDRPFDTEAF
TRBJ1-6	TRBV10-3	AISESGGRGRSSPLH
TRBJ1-2	TRBV2	ASSEGSGRGDYGYT
TRBJ1-6	TRBV18	ASSRQGSETPLH
TRBJ2-1	TRBV27	ASSSPGLAVEQF
TRBJ1-1	TRBV7-9	ASSLVRTEAF
TRBJ2-7	TRBV13	ASSLGHDFIEQY
TRBJ2-4	TRBV5-1	ASSLSSGGANIQY
TRBJ2-1	TRBV6-5	ASSPLAGDYNEQF
TRBJ2-7	TRBV4-2	ASSQELLPGQGYEQY
TRBJ1-2	TRBV18	ASSPRERGYT
TRBJ2-3	TRBV14	ASSPRQGSTDTQY
TRBJ1-2	TRBV11-2	ASGALFNYGYT
TRBJ2-7	TRBV11-2	ASSSGQGYYEQY
TRBJ1-5	TRBV19	ASSIGYRGYNQPQH
TRBJ2-7	TRBV19	ASSGLLAGGSYEQY
TRBJ1-1	TRBV6-1	ASSESLGGWTEAF
TRBJ1-1	TRBV6-2/TRBV6-3	ASSYLATGYEAF
TRBJ2-2	TRBV6-6	ASSLQSTGELF
TRBJ1-5	TRBV6-5	ASTSGQGMDQPQH
TRBJ1-1	TRBV5-1	ASSQDSRTEAF
TRBJ2-1	TRBV12-3/TRBV12-4	ASSWTGNNEQF
TRBJ2-1	TRBV10-3	AIFTSGEYNEQF
TRBJ1-3	TRBV5-5	ASSPTGVAGNTIY
TRBJ2-5	TRBV19	ASSIGRGQSHYSETQY
TRBJ2-1	TRBV5-1	ASSLRYRGSYNEQF
TRBJ1-3	TRBV7-2	ASRRRGTGDGNTIY